Listed below are T cell receptor beta chains from one sample, sequenced in a study of early T cells in non-severe SARS-CoV-2 infection. From the 5' RACE reads, TCRdb called clonotypes with MiXCR, one entry per CDR3 protein. The data contain around 29,000 distinct CDR3 sequences, about 10% of them seen just once; the ten biggest clones take up roughly an eighth. The sequencing sample was made of whole blood. The receptors originated from an adult who was a healthcare worker with PCR-confirmed SARS-CoV-2 infection or an uninfected control (not recorded which). CDR3s include the opening cysteine and the closing phenylalanine or tryptophan. A D gene is named only where the DNA matches it firmly. Only some rows state a clone size, as once, few, many or a class for expanded clones.

J	size	V	D	DNA	CDR3
TRBJ2-2	.	TRBV5-1	TRBD1	TGCGCCAGCAGCTGGGACAGGGGGCGAAACACCGGGGAGCTGTTTTTT	CASSWDRGRNTGELFF
TRBJ2-5	.	TRBV7-2	.	TGTGCCAGCAGCTCTGACGGGACGCACCAAGAGACCCAGTACTTC	CASSSDGTHQETQYF
TRBJ1-1	many	TRBV6-2/TRBV6-3	.	TGTGCCAGCAGTTACTCTGGAGTTGTGGGGGCTTTCTTT	CASSYSGVVGAFF
TRBJ2-1	many	TRBV7-9	TRBD1	TGTGCCAGCAGTCCACCGGGACAGGGATACAATGAGCAGTTCTTC	CASSPPGQGYNEQFF
TRBJ1-5	many	TRBV30	TRBD1	TGTGCCTGGAGACAGGGGGGAGGACAGCCCCAGCATTTT	CAWRQGGGQPQHF
TRBJ1-1	many	TRBV6-5	.	TGTGCCAGCAGTTACGCAACGACGGTGAACACTGAAGCTTTCTTT	CASSYATTVNTEAFF
TRBJ2-3	many	TRBV20-1	.	TGCAGTGCCCCGAACGGGGCAGATACGCAGTATTTT	CSAPNGADTQYF
TRBJ1-6	.	TRBV18	.	TGTGTCAGCTCGCGAAGAGACCCAGGCTCACCCCTCCACTTT	CVSSRRDPGSPLHF
TRBJ1-2	few	TRBV19	TRBD1	TGTGCCAGTAGAGCAGGGGGCTTTGGCTACACCTTC	CASRAGGFGYTF
TRBJ2-2	many	TRBV7-2	TRBD2	TGTGCCAGCAGCCGAGCTCTAGCGGGGGAAAGACTGTTTTTT	CASSRALAGERLFF
TRBJ2-1	large	TRBV6-4	TRBD2	TGTGCCAGCAGTCAACAAGCGGGAGAGTACAATGAGCAGTTCTTC	CASSQQAGEYNEQFF
TRBJ2-3	.	TRBV10-3	TRBD1	TGTGCCATCAGTGACCCGGACAGGGGGCGAACAGATACGCAGTATTTT	CAISDPDRGRTDTQYF
TRBJ2-5	.	TRBV7-7	TRBD2	TGTGCCAGCAGCCCAGGACTAGCGGGGTACCAAGAGACCCAGTACTTC	CASSPGLAGYQETQYF
TRBJ1-1	.	TRBV20-1	.	TGCAGTGCCAGAAAGGACAGCATGAACACTGAAGCTTTCTTT	CSARKDSMNTEAFF
TRBJ1-6	many	TRBV6-2/TRBV6-3	.	TGTGCCAGCAGCCTTGACGGACTATCCCTCCACTTT	CASSLDGLSLHF
TRBJ1-6	many	TRBV5-6	TRBD1	TGTGCCAGCAGCCTCCAATCCGACAGGGGAAATTCACCCCTCCACTTT	CASSLQSDRGNSPLHF
TRBJ2-7	many	TRBV29-1	TRBD2	TGCAGCGTTGAAAGCGGGGGGGTTTATGAGCAGTACTTC	CSVESGGVYEQYF
TRBJ1-1	few	TRBV20-1	.	TGCAGTGCTTCGGACGAGCCGCTACAGGCTTTCTTT	CSASDEPLQAFF
TRBJ1-5	.	TRBV6-5	TRBD1	TGTGCCAGCAGGGGACAGGGGGCGAGGAGCAATCAGCCCCAGCATTTT	CASRGQGARSNQPQHF
TRBJ2-3	many	TRBV24-1	.	TGTGCCACCAGTGACACAGATACGCAGTATTTT	CATSDTDTQYF
TRBJ2-3	many	TRBV9	.	TGTGCCAGCAGCGTCTCTTCGGCTAGCACAGATACGCAGTATTTT	CASSVSSASTDTQYF
TRBJ2-1	.	TRBV19	TRBD2	TGTGCCAGTAGTCAGCGGGGGGGCTGGGATGAGCAGTTCTTC	CASSQRGGWDEQFF
TRBJ2-5	many	TRBV7-3	TRBD2	TGTGCCAGCAGCCCGCGGGGGGCACTACAAGAGACCCAGTACTTC	CASSPRGALQETQYF
TRBJ2-3	.	TRBV4-3	.	TGCGCCAGCAGCCCCCTGGAAGACAGCACAGATACGCAGTATTTT	CASSPLEDSTDTQYF
TRBJ2-3	.	TRBV10-1	TRBD2	TGCGCCAGCAGCCCCACTAGCGCCACAGATACGCAGTATTTT	CASSPTSATDTQYF
TRBJ2-5	few	TRBV7-2	.	TGTGCCAGCAGCTTAGGAGGTCCGGGATTCGGGGGAGCGACCCAGTACTTC	CASSLGGPGFGGATQYF
TRBJ1-1	many	TRBV12-3/TRBV12-4	.	TGTGCCAGCAGTTTATGGGATAACACTGAAGCTTTCTTT	CASSLWDNTEAFF
TRBJ2-5	medium-sized	TRBV11-2	.	TGTGCCAGCAGCTTGGGGGAAAAAGAGACCCAGTACTTC	CASSLGEKETQYF
TRBJ2-1	many	TRBV7-2	.	TGTGCCAGCAGCTTACGATTAGTGTCCAATGAGCAGTTCTTC	CASSLRLVSNEQFF
TRBJ2-7	many	TRBV10-3	TRBD1	TGTGCCATCAGGGCCGGGACAGGGGGGGACTACGAGCAGTACTTC	CAIRAGTGGDYEQYF
TRBJ2-1	many	TRBV12-3/TRBV12-4	TRBD2	TGTGCCAGCAGTTTAAATAGCGGGGGGTACAATGAGCAGTTCTTC	CASSLNSGGYNEQFF